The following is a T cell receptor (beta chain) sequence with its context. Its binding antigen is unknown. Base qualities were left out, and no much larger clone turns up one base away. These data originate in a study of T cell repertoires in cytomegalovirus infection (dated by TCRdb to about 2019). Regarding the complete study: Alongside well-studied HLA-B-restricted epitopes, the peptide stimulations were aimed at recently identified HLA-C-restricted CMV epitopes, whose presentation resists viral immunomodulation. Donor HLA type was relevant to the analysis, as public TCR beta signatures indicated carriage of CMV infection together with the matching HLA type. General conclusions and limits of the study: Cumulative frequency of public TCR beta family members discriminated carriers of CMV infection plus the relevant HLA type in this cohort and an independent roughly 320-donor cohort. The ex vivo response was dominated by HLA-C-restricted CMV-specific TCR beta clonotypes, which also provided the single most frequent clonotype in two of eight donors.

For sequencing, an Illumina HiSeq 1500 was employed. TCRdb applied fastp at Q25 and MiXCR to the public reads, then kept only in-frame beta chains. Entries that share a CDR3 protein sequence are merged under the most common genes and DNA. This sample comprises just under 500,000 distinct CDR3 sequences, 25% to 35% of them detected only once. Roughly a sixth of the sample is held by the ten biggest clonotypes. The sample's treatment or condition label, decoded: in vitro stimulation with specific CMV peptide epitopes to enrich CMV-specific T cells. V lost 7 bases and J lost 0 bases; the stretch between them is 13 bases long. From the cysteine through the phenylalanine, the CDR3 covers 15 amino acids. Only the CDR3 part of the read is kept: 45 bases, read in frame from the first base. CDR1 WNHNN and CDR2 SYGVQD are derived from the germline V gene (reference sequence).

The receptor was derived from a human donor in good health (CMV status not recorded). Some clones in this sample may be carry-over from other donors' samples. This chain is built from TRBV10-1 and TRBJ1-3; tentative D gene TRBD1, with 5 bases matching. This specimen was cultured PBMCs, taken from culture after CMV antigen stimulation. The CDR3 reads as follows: CASISDTFSGNTIYF. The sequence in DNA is TGCGCCAGCATTTCGGACACCTTCTCTGGAAACACCATATATTTT.